This T cell receptor beta chain stems from a study of shared clonotypes between healthy human individuals. The V and J ends lost 5 bases and 6 bases respectively, with 15 bases between them. Germline V gene sequence: CDR1 MNHNS, CDR2 SASEGT. The CDR3 has 14 residues. Data came from immunoSEQ multiplex PCR; TCRdb stores just in-frame clones and leaves some out. In the table there are about 1 million clones, about three quarters of which are singletons. Nashville, Tennessee was home to all donors, each a Caucasian adult. From CD4+ cells came CD45RA+ naive and CD45RA-negative memory subsets. The gene calls are TRBV6-1 and TRBJ2-3; maybe TRBD1 (5 bases). The origin of this receptor is a man aged 18 to 35 in good health. Specimen: memory CD4+ T cells sorted from blood. Subset here: CD45RA-negative fraction. The CDR3 reads CASSRGSVPDTQYF. CDR3 coding DNA: TGTGCCAGCAGTAGGGGTTCGGTCCCGGATACGCAGTATTTT.